This TCR beta chain was observed in a study of T cell responses to AZD1222 COVID-19 vaccine. Generated by immunoSEQ multiplex PCR, the TCRdb table keeps only in-frame clones and is missing some. Seen here are roughly 77,000 clones, 92% observed once, and the top ten hold roughly 6.4%. Germline V gene sequence: CDR1 LGHDT, CDR2 YNNKEL (reference sequence). Between the trimmed V and J ends, which lost 0 bases and 5 bases, there was a span of 13 bases. The CDR3 spans 15 residues. The chain has TRBV3-1 (or the pseudogene TRBV3-2) and TRBJ1-1; perhaps TRBD1 as D (5 bases). This TCR came from an adult in good health. The input for sequencing was peripheral blood, taken on day 0 of MenACWY control vaccination. CDR3: CASSQEATGATEAFF. In nucleotides, the CDR3 is TGTGCCAGCAGCCAAGAGGCCACAGGAGCGACTGAAGCTTTCTTT.